These 9 T cell receptor beta chains originate from one sample sequenced in a study of vaccination and CD4 T cells after COVID-19. Treatment denoted: 10-day PBMC culture with coronavirus spike peptide pools or control peptides (ViraFEST assay). No antigen has been assigned to these receptors. Sequenced with the Oncomine TCR Beta short-read assay was DNA taken from cultured CD4+ T cells. Using its own MiXCR run on the PCR reads, TCRdb lists one record per CDR3 protein. The sample lists about 21,000 distinct CDR3 sequences, 52% seen once, with roughly a tenth in the top ten. The sample consisted of CD4+ T cells from blood, cultured in vitro. These receptors came from a human donor who had recovered from COVID-19.

This chain uses TRBV12-3 or TRBV12-4 with TRBJ2-7, with 12 bases fitting TRBD2. The CDR3 extends over 15 amino acids. J lost 6 bases, V lost 5 bases, and 8 bases had no gene match. CDR3 loop: CASSGTGLAGREQYF. Here the CDR3 DNA reads TGTGCCAGCAGTGGGACAGGACTAGCGGGACGCGAGCAGTACTTC.

The V call is TRBV10-3, the J call TRBJ2-2; D may be TRBD2 (5 bases). CDR1 is ENHRY, CDR2 SYGVKD, per germline. The CDR3 length is 16 residues. Trimming took 4 bases from V and 2 from J, leaving 14 bases between them. CDR3 coding DNA: TGTGCCATCAGTGCTGTAGGTCGGGGAAACACCGGGGAGCTGTTTTTT. Its translation is CAISAVGRGNTGELFF.

The rearrangement links TRBV4-1 to TRBJ1-6; 7 bases line up with TRBD1. The CDR3 consists of 17 residues. The ends lost 6 bases at V and 0 bases at J; junction bases unmatched: 8. The germline gives CDR1 MGHRA, CDR2 YSYEKL. The CDR3 nucleotides read TGCGCCAGCAGAGAAGTGGGACAGAGCTCCTATAATTCACCCCTCCACTTT. Residues: CASREVGQSSYNSPLHF.

The J gene is TRBJ1-3, the V gene TRBV27, with 11 bases matching TRBD1. Trimming cost V 6 bases and J 0 bases; bases outside gene matches: 7. CDR1 is MNHEY and CDR2 is SMNVEV in the germline V gene (reference sequence). The CDR3 sequence is 17 residues long. CDR3 sequence reads: CASSRTGGLLSGNTIYF. CDR3 in DNA: TGTGCCAGCAGCCGGACAGGGGGCCTTCTCTCTGGAAACACCATATATTTT.

The rearrangement links TRBV6-1 to TRBJ2-1; 7 positions match TRBD2. The length of the CDR3 is 16 residues. Germline CDR1 is MNHNS and CDR2 is SASEGT. Trimming cost V 4 bases and J 4 bases; bases outside gene matches: 10. As DNA, the CDR3 is TGTGCCAGCAGTGCCCTTACCACCGGGGGGTACAATGAGCAGTTCTTC. Protein product: CASSALTTGGYNEQFF.

Only a few counts were recorded for this clonotype. This chain joins TRBV27 and TRBJ1-3, with D unclear. Germline CDR1 reads MNHEY; CDR2 reads SMNVEV (reference sequence). V shed 6 bases and J shed 2 bases, with 8 bases lying between them. This CDR3 comprises 13 residues. CDR3 residues: CASSGWPGNTIYF. The CDR3 coding sequence is TGTGCCAGCAGCGGATGGCCTGGAAACACCATATATTTT.

The chain has TRBV27 and TRBJ2-7; D possibly corresponds to TRBD2 (7 bases). Trimming left V 2 bases short and J 7 bases short, with 15 bases between. This CDR3 comprises 14 residues. Per the germline V gene, CDR1 is MNHEY and CDR2 is SMNVEV (reference sequence). The CDR3 region is CASSLAGAPREQYF. The CDR3 DNA reads as TGTGCCAGCAGTTTAGCGGGGGCCCCTAGGGAGCAGTACTTC.

The chain recombines TRBV27 with TRBJ1-1, with 9 positions matching TRBD1. This CDR3 region has 16 residues. CDR1 is MNHEY and CDR2 is SMNVEV in the germline V gene (reference sequence). Trimming took 1 base from V and 5 from J; bases not matched to a gene: 8. The CDR3 nucleotides read TGTGCCAGCAGTTTATTGGTGGGACAGGGAGAAACTGAAGCTTTCTTT. Translation gives CASSLLVGQGETEAFF.

This clonotype was seen only a few times. The chain employs TRBV28 and TRBJ1-5; no firm D call. V lost 3 bases and J 9 bases, leaving 9 bases between the germline ends. CDR1 is MDHEN, CDR2 SYDVKM, per germline. There are 12 residues in the CDR3. CDR3 region: CASSFPDLPQHF. CDR3 sequence (DNA): TGTGCCAGCAGTTTTCCGGACTTGCCCCAGCATTTT.